Below, 25 T cell receptor beta chains from the same sample are listed, as sequenced in a study of cytomegalovirus exposure and HLA in healthy donors. 13 Jbeta primers and 60 Vbeta primers were used for the PCR. The table came from immunoSEQ multiplex PCR; TCRdb's copy has only in-frame clones and leaves some out. The repertoire holds about 150,000 clones, with roughly 81% as singletons. The specimen sequenced was PBMCs. The receptors stem from a young man in good health and CMV-seropositive.

This clone was counted a few times. The chain couples TRBV6-5 to TRBJ2-7, with 7 bases lining up with TRBD2. Per germline, CDR1 MNHEY and CDR2 SVGAGI. The CDR3 extends over 13 amino acids. Trimming at V came to 4 bases and at J to 8 bases, leaving 8 bases not matched to a gene. CDR3 sequence: CASSLWGGSQQYV. CDR3 nucleotides: TGTGCCAGCAGTTTATGGGGGGGATCCCAGCAGTACGTC.

This rearrangement joins TRBV7-2 to TRBJ2-1, with 7 nucleotides matching TRBD2. The V and J ends lost 7 bases and 6 bases, in that order; junction bases with no gene match: 6. From germline, CDR1 is SGHTA and CDR2 FQGNSA. The CDR3 is 13 residues long. CDR3 in DNA: TGTGCCAGCATTGAGCGGGGCCTCAATGAGCAGTTCTTC. It is translated as CASIERGLNEQFF.

The chain recombines TRBV7-2 with TRBJ1-1; D is perhaps TRBD1 (5 bases). Trimming took off 6 bases at V and 0 bases at J, with 14 bases between the two ends. CDR3 size: 15 residues. Germline V CDR1 and CDR2: SGHTA, FQGNSA. In DNA form, the CDR3 reads TGTGCCAGCAGAGCTAGTCGGGGGTTGAACACTGAAGCTTTCTTT. This gives the protein CASRASRGLNTEAFF.

Only one count was recorded for this clone. The chain employs TRBV7-9 and TRBJ2-1; 10 bases fit TRBD2. The germline V gene has CDR1 SEHNR and CDR2 FQNEAQ (reference sequence). The CDR3 has 19 amino acids. V lost 5 bases to trimming and J lost 7 bases; unmatched junction nucleotides: 20. CDR3 protein: CASSVDRGRLAGGRNEQFF. The CDR3 DNA reads TGTGCCAGCAGCGTTGACAGGGGAAGGTTAGCGGGAGGTCGTAATGAGCAGTTCTTC.

The V gene is TRBV27, the J gene TRBJ2-5, with 10 bases lining up with TRBD2. CDR3 length: 16 amino acids. The V gene's germline CDR1 is MNHEY and CDR2 SMNVEV (reference sequence). Trimming took 5 bases from V and 4 from J; bases not matched to a gene: 10. CDR3 loop: CASSTLAGGGGETQYF. CDR3 coding DNA: TGTGCCAGCAGTACCTTAGCGGGAGGAGGGGGAGAGACCCAGTACTTC.

The chain links TRBV7-2 to TRBJ2-1; D perhaps matches TRBD1 (6 bases). CDR1 is SGHTA, CDR2 FQGNSA, per germline. The CDR3 is made up of 16 amino acids. The V gene lost 5 bases and the J gene lost 7 bases, with 21 bases spanning the gap. The CDR3 sequence: CASSLPTGPFWNEQFF. Here the CDR3 DNA reads TGTGCCAGCAGCCTCCCCACAGGGCCCTTTTGGAATGAGCAGTTCTTC.

The chain couples TRBV27 to TRBJ2-1; 8 bases match TRBD2. Germline loops: CDR1 MNHEY, CDR2 SMNVEV (reference sequence). The CDR3 length is 15 residues. The V and J ends lost 6 bases and 3 bases, in that order; junction bases with no gene match: 7. The CDR3 coding sequence is TGTGCCAGCAGCTCAACTACTAGCGGCTACAATGAGCAGTTCTTC. It translates to CASSSTTSGYNEQFF.

The chain links TRBV11-3 to TRBJ1-4, with no clear D. This CDR3 spans 15 amino acids. Looked up from germline, CDR1 is SGHNT and CDR2 is YENEEA. Trimming shortened V by 1 base and J by 5 bases, and 11 bases separated the two germline ends. The CDR3 loop is CASSLGSWANEKLFF. The CDR3 nucleotides read TGTGCCAGCAGCTTAGGTTCATGGGCCAATGAAAAACTGTTTTTT.

This clone is a singleton in its sample. As DNA, the CDR3 is TGTGCCAGCAGTCGACTAGCGGGAGCTTTGTACAATGAGCAGTTCTTC. Amino acid sequence: CASSRLAGALYNEQFF. This chain uses TRBV25-1 with TRBJ2-1, with 12 bases that match TRBD2. Germline trimming cut 5 bases from V and 4 bases from J; bases unmatched to any gene: 6. The CDR3 consists of 16 residues. Germline assignment: CDR1 MGHDK and CDR2 SYGVNS. The full variable domain, rest sourced from reference TRBV25-1 and TRBJ2-1, is EADIYQTPRYLVIGTGKKITLECSQTMGHDKMYWYQQDPGMELHLIHYSYGVNSTEKGDLSSESTVSRIRTEHFPLTLESARPSHTSQYLCASSRLAGALYNEQFFGPGTRLTVL.

The gene calls are TRBV6-1 and TRBJ2-1; 9 positions agree with TRBD2. The CDR3 length is 17 residues. In germline, CDR1 is MNHNS, CDR2 SASEGT. Germline trimming cut 1 base from V and 7 bases from J; bases unmatched to any gene: 11. The CDR3 loop is CASSEVRAGGYANEQFF. The CDR3 DNA reads TGTGCCAGCAGTGAAGTACGGGCGGGAGGGTATGCGAATGAGCAGTTCTTC.

The V call is TRBV27, the J call TRBJ1-1; 11 bases are shared with TRBD1. This CDR3 has 16 amino acids. Germline-derived CDR1 and CDR2 are MNHEY and SMNVEV (reference sequence). V shed 4 bases, J shed 1 base, and the junction held 5 bases outside the gene matches. In nucleotides, the CDR3 is TGTGCCAGCAGTTGGGACAGGGGGGTAGCGAACACTGAAGCTTTCTTT. As protein: CASSWDRGVANTEAFF.

This chain uses TRBV5-4 with TRBJ1-1; 8 bases agree with TRBD1. CDR1 and CDR2 (germline): SGHNT, YYREEE (reference sequence). J lost 4 bases, V lost 3 bases, and 5 bases had no gene match. CDR3 length: 14 amino acids. The CDR3 nucleotides read TGTGCCAGCAGCTCGACAGGGGAGTTCACTGAAGCTTTCTTT. Protein: CASSSTGEFTEAFF.

This clone was found once. The chain has TRBV5-1 and TRBJ1-2; D remains unclear. The CDR3 has 14 residues. V lost 0 bases, J lost 0 bases, and 6 bases lay in between. CDR1 and CDR2 (germline): SGHRS, YFSETQ. Here the CDR3 DNA reads TGCGCCAGCAGCTTGGTAGCCGCTAACTATGGCTACACCTTC. It yields the protein CASSLVAANYGYTF.

This chain connects TRBV5-1 to TRBJ1-4; 9 nucleotides match TRBD1. The V segment lost 4 bases and the J segment 6 bases; nucleotides outside the gene matches: 7. Germline CDR1 is SGHRS and CDR2 is YFSETQ. There are 15 residues in the CDR3. The CDR3 protein is CASSPADRGYEKLFF. The CDR3, as DNA: TGCGCCAGCAGCCCCGCGGACAGGGGATATGAAAAACTGTTTTTT.

This sequence joins TRBV29-1 and TRBJ2-1; possibly TRBD2 for D (5 bases). Germline loops: CDR1 SQVTM, CDR2 ANQGSEA. The CDR3 contains 17 residues. Trimming removed 3 bases from V and 0 bases from J, with 18 bases in between. The CDR3 DNA reads as TGCAGCGTTGAGGTCATACAAGCGGCTAGCTCCTACAATGAGCAGTTCTTC. Its translation is CSVEVIQAASSYNEQFF.

This chain connects TRBV4-1 to TRBJ2-1; D is undetermined. Germline V lookup: CDR1 MGHRA, CDR2 YSYEKL. The CDR3 sequence is 14 residues long. Trimming took 3 bases from V and 1 from J, leaving 7 bases between them. CDR3 coding DNA: TGCGCCAGCAGCCAGAGCAAGTCCTACAATGAGCAGTTCTTC. Encoded protein: CASSQSKSYNEQFF.

V gene TRBV6-1 combines with J gene TRBJ1-1, with a tentative D call TRBD1 (6 bases). CDR3 length: 13 amino acids. V lost 6 bases and J lost 6, with 14 bases in between. The germline gives CDR1 MNHNS, CDR2 SASEGT. CDR3 amino acids: CASSRPGGSEAFF. CDR3 bases: TGTGCCAGCAGCCGTCCGGGGGGCTCTGAAGCTTTCTTT.

CDR3 DNA sequence: TGCGCCAGCAGCTCGGCCACGGGGGTACTAGCTGGAAACACCATATATTTT. Amino acid sequence: CASSSATGVLAGNTIYF. The chain is built from TRBV5-1 and TRBJ1-3; TRBD1 might be the D (5 bases). The germline V gene encodes CDR1 SGHRS and CDR2 YFSETQ. The V end was cut by 3 bases, the J end by 2 bases, with 18 bases between. This CDR3 region has 17 residues.

The gene calls are TRBV7-6 and TRBJ2-7, with a possible D match to TRBD2 (6 bases). Trimming shortened V by 2 bases and J by 2 bases, and 7 bases separated the two germline ends. In germline, CDR1 is SGHVS, CDR2 FNYEAQ. This CDR3 spans 13 amino acids. CDR3 nucleotide sequence: TGTGCCAGCAGCTTACTAGCGACCTACGAGCAGTACTTC. This gives the protein CASSLLATYEQYF.

The chain combines TRBV18 with TRBJ1-1, with TRBD1 identical over 7 bases. This CDR3 is built from 14 residues. The J segment lost 6 bases and the V segment lost 6 bases, leaving 10 bases of the junction unmatched. CDR1 KGHSH and CDR2 LQKENI come from the germline V gene. Here the CDR3 DNA reads TGTGCCAGCTCCGCCGGACAGGTCAAGGCTGAAGCTTTCTTT. This sequence encodes CASSAGQVKAEAFF.

The gene calls are TRBV27 and TRBJ2-2; TRBD1 aligns across 7 bases. J was trimmed by 1 base and V by 6 bases; bases with no gene match: 5. Germline V gene sequence: CDR1 MNHEY, CDR2 SMNVEV (reference sequence). This CDR3 region has 15 residues. The CDR3 here is CASSRQGVNTGELFF. The CDR3 nucleotides read TGTGCCAGCAGCAGGCAGGGGGTGAACACCGGGGAGCTGTTTTTT.

The rearrangement uses TRBV27 and TRBJ2-1; D is unresolved. The germline gives CDR1 MNHEY, CDR2 SMNVEV (reference sequence). Trimming took 0 bases from V and 10 from J, leaving 10 bases between them. This CDR3 spans 13 amino acids. CDR3 loop: CASSLSMSNEQFF. CDR3 nucleotide sequence: TGTGCCAGCAGTTTATCGATGTCTAACGAGCAGTTCTTC.

This clone has a handful of counts. The rearrangement links TRBV6-1 to TRBJ2-5; 12 nucleotides align to TRBD2. This CDR3 contains 15 residues. Germline V gives CDR1 MNHNS, CDR2 SASEGT. The V gene end was trimmed by 2 bases and the J gene end by 4 bases; junction bases not matched to a gene: 2. The CDR3 coding sequence is TGTGCCAGCAGTGAACTAGCGGGAGGGCCAGAGACCCAGTACTTC. Translated: CASSELAGGPETQYF.

In DNA form, the CDR3 reads TGTGCCAGCCTACAGGGCCGGGAGCTGTTTTTT. Amino acids: CASLQGRELFF. The chain has TRBV14 and TRBJ2-2; weak D call: TRBD1 (6 bases). This CDR3 contains 11 residues. V was clipped by 8 bases and J by 9 bases, with 10 bases between them. The V gene's germline CDR1 is SGHDN and CDR2 FVKESK. Based on the CDR3 plus reference TRBV14 and TRBJ2-2, the full variable domain is EAGVTQFPSHSVIEKGQTVTLRCDPISGHDNLYWYRRVMGKEIKFLLHFVKESKQDESGMPNNRFLAERTGGTYSTLKVQPAELEDSGVYFCASLQGRELFFGEGSRLTVL.

This rearrangement joins TRBV7-2 to TRBJ2-7; 11 bases match TRBD2. This CDR3 contains 16 residues. The V and J ends lost 5 bases and 3 bases, in that order; junction bases with no gene match: 9. Germline CDR1 is SGHTA and CDR2 is FQGNSA. In nucleotides, the CDR3 is TGTGCCAGCAGCCTCCCCGCCGGACTAGCGGGCTACGAGCAGTACTTC. Translating it yields CASSLPAGLAGYEQYF.